This entry lists 29 T cell receptor beta chains sequenced from one sample in a study of shared clonotypes between healthy human individuals. TCRdb keeps only in-frame clones here, not all; method: immunoSEQ multiplex PCR. The sample lists 1.6 million or so clones, around 97% occurring once. Sequences were obtained from naive CD4+ T cells sorted from blood. This sample's subset: CD45RA+ positively selected. Source of these receptors: a young man in good health.

The rearrangement joins TRBV18 to TRBJ2-2; possibly TRBD1 for D (6 bases). Trimming took 6 bases from V and 0 from J, leaving 8 bases between them. The V gene's germline CDR1 is KGHSH and CDR2 LQKENI. CDR3 length equals 14 residues. The chain's CDR3 is CASSRTANTGELFF. The CDR3, as DNA: TGTGCCAGCTCGAGGACAGCGAACACCGGGGAGCTGTTTTTT.

The chain recombines TRBV5-4 with TRBJ1-1; D is possibly TRBD1 (5 bases). The CDR3 loop spans 14 amino acids. V gave up 4 bases and J gave up 0 bases, with 10 bases separating them. Germline V gene sequence: CDR1 SGHNT, CDR2 YYREEE (reference sequence). The CDR3 sequence is CASSEQVMNTEAFF. For the CDR3, the DNA is TGTGCCAGCAGCGAACAGGTGATGAACACTGAAGCTTTCTTT.

The chain is built from TRBV7-9 and TRBJ2-5; 7 bases agree with TRBD1. Germline values: CDR1 SEHNR, CDR2 FQNEAQ (reference sequence). Trimming removed 3 bases from V and 9 bases from J; junction bases left unmatched: 10. The CDR3 consists of 14 residues. The CDR3 nucleotides are TGTGCCAGCAGCTTCTTGGACAGGCTCGGGGCCCAGTACTTC. Its translation: CASSFLDRLGAQYF. Variable domain in full (rest from reference TRBV7-9 and TRBJ2-5): DTGVSQNPRHKITKRGQNVTFRCDPISEHNRLYWYRQTLGQGPEFLTYFQNEAQLEKSRLLSDRFSAERPKGSFSTLEIQRTEQGDSAMYLCASSFLDRLGAQYFGPGTRLLVL.

The gene calls are TRBV5-1 and TRBJ2-2, with D unresolved. Trimming removed 0 bases from V and 2 bases from J, with 8 bases in between. CDR1 and CDR2 (germline): SGHRS, YFSETQ. This CDR3 has 15 amino acids. CDR3 coding DNA: TGCGCCAGCAGCTTGGCCCCAGGAAACACCGGGGAGCTGTTTTTT. Translation: CASSLAPGNTGELFF.

The V gene is TRBV10-3, the J gene TRBJ2-3; D possibly corresponds to TRBD2 (5 bases). This CDR3 comprises 12 residues. Trimming took 2 bases from V and 5 from J, leaving 5 bases between them. The germline V gene encodes CDR1 ENHRY and CDR2 SYGVKD. CDR3 region: CAISETRDTQYF. Written as DNA, the CDR3 is TGTGCCATCAGTGAGACTAGAGATACGCAGTATTTT.

V and J are TRBV5-1 and TRBJ1-2; 8 positions match TRBD1. V shed 0 bases, J shed 6 bases, and the junction held 10 bases outside the gene matches. The CDR3 is made up of 16 amino acids. CDR1 is SGHRS and CDR2 is YFSETQ in the germline V gene. The CDR3: CASSLESVRGPNGYTF. CDR3 DNA: TGCGCCAGCAGCTTGGAAAGCGTCAGGGGGCCGAATGGCTACACCTTC.

The chain couples TRBV7-9 to TRBJ1-5, with 7 bases aligning to TRBD1. The CDR3 has 16 amino acids. V gave up 1 base and J gave up 1 base; unmatched junction bases: 4. From germline, CDR1 is SEHNR and CDR2 FQNEAQ (reference sequence). The CDR3, as DNA: TGTGCCAGCAGCTTAGGACAGGGTTCAAGCAATCAGCCCCAGCATTTT. Translated, it gives CASSLGQGSSNQPQHF.

CDR3 bases: TGTGCCAGCAGCATTGGGCGGCCGGGGACCCAGTACTTC. Residues: CASSIGRPGTQYF. V usage is TRBV11-2 and J usage is TRBJ2-5, with D hard to call. CDR3 length equals 13 residues. Per the germline V gene, CDR1 is SGHAT and CDR2 is FQNNGV. The ends were cut back, 5 bases at V and 7 bases at J, with 14 bases in the middle.

The gene calls are TRBV6-5 and TRBJ1-1; 11 bases are shared with TRBD1. Germline loops: CDR1 MNHEY, CDR2 SVGAGI. J lost 6 bases, V lost 5 bases, and 8 bases had no gene match. CDR3 length: 15 residues. The CDR3, as DNA: TGTGCCAGCAGTCGGACAGGGGGCGGGTTCTCTGAAGCTTTCTTT. Protein sequence: CASSRTGGGFSEAFF.

V gene TRBV7-4 combines with J gene TRBJ2-7; the D gene could be TRBD1 or TRBD2 (6 bases each). Germline CDR1 and CDR2: SGHVT and SQSDAQ. The ends were cut back, 11 bases at V and 2 bases at J, with 34 bases in the middle. The CDR3 spans 19 residues. The CDR3 protein is CAEEGVTSTSPGDPYEQYF. In nucleotides, the CDR3 is TGTGCCGAGGAGGGGGTGACCTCAACTAGCCCGGGGGACCCCTACGAGCAGTACTTC.

V usage is TRBV5-6 and J usage is TRBJ2-3; D tentatively fits TRBD1 or TRBD2 (7 bases each). Trimming stripped 1 base from V and 5 bases from J, with 20 bases between. The germline CDR1 and CDR2 sequences are SGHDT and YYEEEE. This CDR3 is built from 17 residues. CDR3: CASSLLGRGLLEDTQYF. The CDR3 DNA is TGTGCCAGCAGCTTGCTAGGGAGGGGGCTCTTGGAAGATACGCAGTATTTT.

As for this clone: The sample has other DNA sequences that encode this CDR3 too. The CDR3: CASSSSGRSSYEQYF. The CDR3 bases are TGTGCCAGCAGCTCTAGCGGGAGGAGCTCCTACGAGCAGTACTTC. The rearrangement links TRBV7-9 to TRBJ2-7, with 11 bases lining up with TRBD2. After removal of 4 bases from V and 0 bases from J, the junction contained 2 bases not matched to a gene. Germline V gene data show CDR1 as SEHNR and CDR2 as FQNEAQ (reference sequence). This CDR3 comprises 15 residues.

The chain carries TRBV10-3 and TRBJ1-1, with D unclear. Germline CDR1 is ENHRY and CDR2 is SYGVKD. The CDR3 has 14 amino acids. V lost 4 bases and J 1 base, leaving 10 bases between the germline ends. CDR3 coding DNA: TGTGCCATCAGTGGAGTCCGAGAGAACACTGAAGCTTTCTTT. Its protein product is CAISGVRENTEAFF.

The chain links TRBV7-9 to TRBJ2-1, with D maybe TRBD1 (5 bases). CDR1 and CDR2 from the germline V gene are SEHNR and FQNEAQ (reference sequence). The germline V and J ends were trimmed by 3 bases and 6 bases, with 15 bases remaining between them. CDR3 length: 15 residues. Written as DNA, the CDR3 is TGTGCCAGCAGCTTCCCTTTGACAGCCACCAATGAGCAGTTCTTC. This sequence encodes CASSFPLTATNEQFF. Variable domain in full (rest from reference TRBV7-9 and TRBJ2-1): DTGVSQNPRHKITKRGQNVTFRCDPISEHNRLYWYRQTLGQGPEFLTYFQNEAQLEKSRLLSDRFSAERPKGSFSTLEIQRTEQGDSAMYLCASSFPLTATNEQFFGPGTRLTVL.

This chain joins TRBV6-5 and TRBJ2-7, with TRBD1 as a possible D gene (7 bases). The CDR3 contains 15 residues. CDR1 and CDR2 from the germline V gene are MNHEY and SVGAGI. Trimming left V 6 bases short and J 2 bases short, with 17 bases between. The CDR3 sequence: CASSQAGGQTYEQYF. The CDR3 DNA reads TGTGCCAGCAGCCAAGCCGGGGGACAGACCTACGAGCAGTACTTC.

The chain employs TRBV6-5 and TRBJ2-3, with D perhaps matching TRBD1 (7 bases). Germline values: CDR1 MNHEY, CDR2 SVGAGI. V lost 10 bases and J lost 0, with 17 bases in between. CDR3 length: 15 residues. CDR3 region: CAIGGDRSSTDTQYF. CDR3 nucleotides: TGTGCCATCGGAGGGGACAGATCTAGCACAGATACGCAGTATTTT.

In the case of this clone: One end of the junction is discordant with germline, which a read error may explain. The V call is TRBV29-1, the J call TRBJ2-1; no firm D call. Germline lookup yields CDR1 SQVTM and CDR2 ANQGSEA. This CDR3 spans 10 amino acids. Here the CDR3 reads CSVKAQAILF. CDR3 DNA sequence: TGCAGCGTTAAAGCTCAGGCTATACTCTTC.

Notes on this clone: The sample has other DNA sequences that encode this CDR3 too. The V gene is TRBV9, the J gene TRBJ2-3; D is uncertain. Trimming cost V 1 base and J 1 base, with 7 bases left between them. Germline V gene sequence: CDR1 SGDLS, CDR2 YYNGEE. CDR3 size: 14 residues. DNA for the CDR3: TGTGCCAGCAGCGTAAGAACAGGCACAGATACGCAGTATTTT. It codes for CASSVRTGTDTQYF.

A word on this clone: The conserved closing phenylalanine or tryptophan is absent in this CDR3, likely reflecting a read error. The DNA is left out, because the CDR3 cannot be placed on it with certainty; the CDR3 is given as TCRdb lists it. CDR3 sequence: CASSVPGTL. The chain employs TRBV2 and TRBJ2-7; the listed D gene, TRBD2, was not tested against the DNA. The CDR3 numbers 9 amino acids, ends counted. Per germline, CDR1 SNHLY and CDR2 FYNNEI.

As DNA, the CDR3 is TGTGCCAGCAGCCCCGGGGACGGCTGGGGAAACACCATATATTTT. Translating it yields CASSPGDGWGNTIYF. The V call is TRBV7-2, the J call TRBJ1-3; possible D gene TRBD1, 5 bases. Germline V gene data show CDR1 as SGHTA and CDR2 as FQGNSA. V was cut by 5 bases and J by 4 bases, with 15 bases left in between. The CDR3 is 15 amino acids.

The V gene is TRBV4-3, the J gene TRBJ1-3; D remains unclear. Germline V gene lookup returns CDR1 LGHNA and CDR2 YSLEER. The CDR3 spans 15 residues. Trimming removed 4 bases at V and 2 bases at J, with 12 bases between. The chain's CDR3 is CASSPSGGTGNTIYF. The CDR3 DNA sequence: TGCGCCAGCAGCCCATCTGGAGGGACTGGAAACACCATATATTTT.

The rearrangement joins TRBV6-6 to TRBJ2-7; TRBD2 matches at 7 bases. V shed 8 bases and J 2 bases; nucleotides not matched to a gene: 9. The CDR3 spans 14 residues. CDR1 is MNHNY, CDR2 SVGAGI, per germline (reference sequence). CDR3 region: CASRSGTIAYEQYF. CDR3 sequence (DNA): TGTGCCAGCCGATCCGGGACTATCGCCTACGAGCAGTACTTC.

This clone was seen more than once but under ten times. The V call is TRBV10-3, the J call TRBJ1-1; D is undetermined. CDR1 is ENHRY and CDR2 is SYGVKD in the germline V gene. The CDR3 covers 13 residues. V was cut by 4 bases and J by 0 bases, with 6 bases left in between. CDR3 sequence: CAISGGMNTEAFF. The CDR3 DNA reads TGTGCCATCAGTGGAGGGATGAACACTGAAGCTTTCTTT.

The chain links TRBV7-2 to TRBJ1-5; D possibly corresponds to TRBD1 (6 bases). Trimming left V 1 base short and J 3 bases short, with 10 bases between. The CDR3 spans 15 residues. In germline, CDR1 is SGHTA, CDR2 FQGNSA. Here the CDR3 reads CASSLEQGFNQPQHF. CDR3 nucleotides: TGTGCCAGCAGCTTAGAACAGGGATTCAATCAGCCCCAGCATTTT.

The gene calls are TRBV7-8 and TRBJ2-5; no clear D. The V gene's germline CDR1 is SGHVS and CDR2 FQNEAQ. This CDR3 is 17 amino acids long. The germline V and J ends were trimmed by 1 base and 5 bases, with 20 bases remaining between them. The CDR3 spells CASSLGLPPLSGETQYF. CDR3 nucleotide sequence: TGTGCCAGCAGCTTAGGCCTGCCCCCGTTAAGTGGTGAGACCCAGTACTTC.

This chain connects TRBV5-1 to TRBJ2-5; D remains unclear. The V gene's germline CDR1 is SGHRS and CDR2 YFSETQ. The V gene lost 2 bases and the J gene lost 3 bases, with 5 bases spanning the gap. The CDR3 spans 12 residues. The CDR3 sequence: CASSFNEETQYF. CDR3 sequence (DNA): TGCGCCAGCAGCTTTAATGAAGAGACCCAGTACTTC. The whole variable domain, remainder taken from reference TRBV5-1 and TRBJ2-5, is KAGVTQTPRYLIKTRGQQVTLSCSPISGHRSVSWYQQTPGQGLQFLFEYFSETQRNKGNFPGRFSGRQFSNSRSEMNVSTLELGDSALYLCASSFNEETQYFGPGTRLLVL.

V and J are TRBV6-1 and TRBJ2-4; D assignment may be TRBD1 or TRBD2 (6 bases each). Trimming shortened V by 7 bases and J by 6 bases, and 13 bases separated the two germline ends. This CDR3 comprises 13 residues. From germline, CDR1 is MNHNS and CDR2 SASEGT. The DNA for the CDR3 is TGTGCCAGCAAGCCGGGGGCGATAAACATTCAGTACTTC. Translated, it gives CASKPGAINIQYF.

This rearrangement joins TRBV5-1 to TRBJ2-7, with 15 bases identical to TRBD2. V was clipped by 4 bases and J by 4 bases; unmatched bases: 6. Germline V gene data show CDR1 as SGHRS and CDR2 as YFSETQ. The CDR3 contains 16 residues. The CDR3, as DNA: TGCGCCAGCAGCCTGGGACTAGCGGGAGGCCTATACGAGCAGTACTTC. This codes for CASSLGLAGGLYEQYF. Based on the CDR3 plus reference TRBV5-1 and TRBJ2-7, the full variable domain is KAGVTQTPRYLIKTRGQQVTLSCSPISGHRSVSWYQQTPGQGLQFLFEYFSETQRNKGNFPGRFSGRQFSNSRSEMNVSTLELGDSALYLCASSLGLAGGLYEQYFGPGTRLTVT.

This sequence joins TRBV19 and TRBJ1-4; no definite D call. The CDR3 has 13 amino acids. V was pared by 6 bases and J by 6 bases, with 11 bases between. Germline loops: CDR1 LNHDA, CDR2 SQIVND (reference sequence). For the CDR3, the DNA is TGTGCCAGTAGCCCCCGAGGTGATGAAAAACTGTTTTTT. It yields the protein CASSPRGDEKLFF. Together with reference TRBV19 and TRBJ1-4, the CDR3 gives the full variable domain: DGGITQSPKYLFRKEGQNVTLSCEQNLNHDAMYWYRQDPGQGLRLIYYSQIVNDFQKGDIAEGYSVSREKKESFPLTVTSAQKNPTAFYLCASSPRGDEKLFFGSGTQLSVL.